The 7 T cell receptor beta chains presented below share a single source sample, sequenced in a study of Graves' ophthalmopathy and Graves' hyperthyroidism. The study amplified TCR beta CDR3 regions using RNA transcripts. HTBI-primed first-round RT-PCR preceded second-round multiplex PCR. TCRdb recomputed calls from the multiplex PCR reads with MiXCR, one row per CDR3 protein. The repertoire holds 680,000 or so distinct CDR3 sequences, with 22% as singletons. The sample consisted of peripheral blood. The receptors here all came from a woman aged 18-35 years with stable Graves' hyperthyroidism. Some clones in this sample may be carry-over from other donors' samples.

The chain is built from TRBV12-3 or TRBV12-4 and TRBJ1-2; D gene ambiguous. The CDR3 sequence is 11 residues long. V was pared by 4 bases and J by 8 bases, with 8 bases between. The CDR3 DNA sequence: TGTGCCAGCAGTTCGTGGGAAGGCTACACCTTC. As protein: CASSSWEGYTF.

The V call is TRBV28, the J call TRBJ1-5; D is uncertain. V shed 8 bases and J shed 4 bases, with 6 bases lying between them. Germline assignment: CDR1 MDHEN and CDR2 SYDVKM. CDR3 length: 11 amino acids. DNA of the CDR3: TGTGCCAGCTGTACGAATCAGCCCCAGCATTTT. Amino acid sequence: CASCTNQPQHF. Together with reference TRBV28 and TRBJ1-5, the CDR3 gives the full variable domain: DVKVTQSSRYLVKRTGEKVFLECVQDMDHENMFWYRQDPGLGLRLIYFSYDVKMKEKGDIPEGYSVSREKKERFSLILESASTNQTSMYLCASCTNQPQHFGDGTRLSIL.

This clonotype was recorded at least ten times. This chain links TRBV5-6 with TRBJ1-2; D is undetermined. Germline V CDR1 and CDR2: SGHDT, YYEEEE. This CDR3 contains 11 residues. Deletions cut 0 bases from V and 11 bases from J, with 8 bases between. The CDR3 DNA reads as TGTGCCAGCAGCTTGGGACACATATACACCTTC. Translating it yields CASSLGHIYTF.

The chain links TRBV4-1 to TRBJ1-1; no clear D gene. Germline-derived CDR1 and CDR2 are MGHRA and YSYEKL. The CDR3 is 15 residues long. Trimming cost V 2 bases and J 5 bases, with 15 bases left between them. For the CDR3, the DNA is TGCGCCAGCAGCCAATTAGAGGAGTTTGGAACTGAAGCTTTCTTT. This gives the protein CASSQLEEFGTEAFF.

Ten or more counts support this clonotype. The chain uses TRBV5-1 and TRBJ1-5, with TRBD1 matching 7 bases. Trimming removed 4 bases from V and 6 bases from J; junction bases left unmatched: 10. The germline V gene has CDR1 SGHRS and CDR2 YFSETQ. This CDR3 contains 15 residues. As DNA, the CDR3 is TGCGCCAGCAGCCTAGACCCGACAGGGCTTCAGCCCCAGCATTTT. As protein: CASSLDPTGLQPQHF.

This clonotype came up many times. The chain has TRBV12-3 or TRBV12-4 and TRBJ2-7; D is unresolved. The CDR3 is 13 amino acids. The V gene lost 4 bases and the J gene lost 7 bases, with 14 bases spanning the gap. CDR3 sequence (DNA): TGTGCCAGCAGTTCGGTGTTGACTGGGGAGCAGTACTTC. Its protein product is CASSSVLTGEQYF.

This clonotype was observed at least ten times. The chain couples TRBV27 to TRBJ2-7, with 10 bases that match TRBD2. V lost 4 bases to trimming and J lost 3 bases; unmatched junction nucleotides: 6. CDR3 size: 15 residues. The germline gives CDR1 MNHEY, CDR2 SMNVEV (reference sequence). CDR3 amino acids: CASSSVGLADYEQYF. As DNA, the CDR3 is TGTGCCAGCAGTTCCGTCGGACTAGCGGACTACGAGCAGTACTTC.